A single sample gave rise to the 2 T cell receptor beta chains below, sequenced in a study of beta chain features in type 1 diabetes. Every isolated RNA sample was fully reverse transcribed, so sequencing captured expressed TCRB transcripts. The data were produced by immunoSEQ multiplex PCR, yet TCRdb's version contains in-frame clones alone and is incomplete. The sample has 350,000 to 400,000 clones, about 15% seen once; the top ten hold 0.019%. Sequencing input: naive CD4+ T cells from blood. Receptor source: a woman in her late teens or twenties in good health.

This clone occurred a few times. The V gene is TRBV28, the J gene TRBJ2-5, with TRBD1 matching 9 bases. The CDR3 length is 14 residues. V lost 5 bases, J lost 5 bases, and 6 bases stayed unmatched. Germline loops: CDR1 MDHEN, CDR2 SYDVKM. The CDR3 reads CASSAGQGTETQYF. The CDR3 coding sequence is TGTGCCAGCAGTGCGGGACAGGGTACGGAGACCCAGTACTTC.

This clone was observed a few times. Other DNA sequences in the sample encode the same CDR3. The chain combines TRBV14 with TRBJ2-1, with unresolved D. In germline, CDR1 is SGHDN, CDR2 FVKESK. The CDR3 spans 15 residues. With 1 base removed from V and 0 bases from J, the gap between germline ends came to 7 bases. In DNA, the CDR3 is TGTGCCAGCAGCCAAGGGTCTAGCTCCTACAATGAGCAGTTCTTC. This codes for CASSQGSSSYNEQFF. Full variable domain (rest looked up from reference TRBV14 and TRBJ2-1): EAGVTQFPSHSVIEKGQTVTLRCDPISGHDNLYWYRRVMGKEIKFLLHFVKESKQDESGMPNNRFLAERTGGTYSTLKVQPAELEDSGVYFCASSQGSSSYNEQFFGPGTRLTVL.